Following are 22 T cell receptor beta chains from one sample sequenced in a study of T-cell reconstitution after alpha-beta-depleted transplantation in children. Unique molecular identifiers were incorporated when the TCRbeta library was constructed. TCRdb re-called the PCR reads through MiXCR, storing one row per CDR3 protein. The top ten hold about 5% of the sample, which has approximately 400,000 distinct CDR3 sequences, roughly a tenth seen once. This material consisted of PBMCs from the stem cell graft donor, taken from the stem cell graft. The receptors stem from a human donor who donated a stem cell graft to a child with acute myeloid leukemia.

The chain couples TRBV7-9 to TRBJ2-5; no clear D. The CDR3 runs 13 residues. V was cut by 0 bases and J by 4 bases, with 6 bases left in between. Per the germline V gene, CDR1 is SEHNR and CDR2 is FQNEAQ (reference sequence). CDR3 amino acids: CASSLASRETQYF. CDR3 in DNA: TGTGCCAGCAGCTTAGCTTCACGAGAGACCCAGTACTTC.

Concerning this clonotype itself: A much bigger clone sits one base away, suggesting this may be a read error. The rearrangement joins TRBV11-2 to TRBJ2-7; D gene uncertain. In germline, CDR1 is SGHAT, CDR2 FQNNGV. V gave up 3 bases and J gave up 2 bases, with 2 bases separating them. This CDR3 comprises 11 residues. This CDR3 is CASSFAYEQYF. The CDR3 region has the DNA TGTGCCAGCAGCTTCGCCTACGAGCAGTACTTC.

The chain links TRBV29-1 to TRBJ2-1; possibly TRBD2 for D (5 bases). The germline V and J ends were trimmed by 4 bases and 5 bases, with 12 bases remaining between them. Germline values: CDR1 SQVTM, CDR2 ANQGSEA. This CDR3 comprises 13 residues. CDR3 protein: CSVGRQEDNEQFF. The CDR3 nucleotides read TGCAGCGTTGGTAGGCAGGAGGACAATGAGCAGTTCTTC.

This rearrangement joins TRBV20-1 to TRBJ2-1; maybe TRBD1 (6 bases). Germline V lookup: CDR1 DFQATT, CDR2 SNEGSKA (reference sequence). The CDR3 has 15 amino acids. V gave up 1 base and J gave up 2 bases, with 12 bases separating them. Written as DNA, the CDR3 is TGCAGTGCTAGAGCCCCCCGGGACACCTACAATGAGCAGTTCTTC. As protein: CSARAPRDTYNEQFF.

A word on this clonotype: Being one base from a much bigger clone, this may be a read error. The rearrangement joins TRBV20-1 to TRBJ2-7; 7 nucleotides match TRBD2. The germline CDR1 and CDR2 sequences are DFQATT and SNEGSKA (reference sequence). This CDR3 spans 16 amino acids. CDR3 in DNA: TGCACTGCTAGGGGTATTCTAGCGGTGAGCTCCTACGAGCAGTACTTC. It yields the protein CTARGILAVSSYEQYF.

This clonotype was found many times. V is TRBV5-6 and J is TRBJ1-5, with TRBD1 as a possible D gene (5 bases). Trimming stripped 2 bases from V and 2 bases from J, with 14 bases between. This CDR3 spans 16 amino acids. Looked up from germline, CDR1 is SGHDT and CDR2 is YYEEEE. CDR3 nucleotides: TGTGCCAGCAGCTTATCTGGGACCCTCGGCAATCAGCCCCAGCATTTT. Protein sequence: CASSLSGTLGNQPQHF.

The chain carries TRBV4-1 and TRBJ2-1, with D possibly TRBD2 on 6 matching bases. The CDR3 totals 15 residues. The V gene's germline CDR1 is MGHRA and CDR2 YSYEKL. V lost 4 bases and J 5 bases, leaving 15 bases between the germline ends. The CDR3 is CASSPDAGSNNEQFF. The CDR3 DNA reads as TGCGCCAGCAGCCCAGACGCGGGGTCCAACAATGAGCAGTTCTTC.

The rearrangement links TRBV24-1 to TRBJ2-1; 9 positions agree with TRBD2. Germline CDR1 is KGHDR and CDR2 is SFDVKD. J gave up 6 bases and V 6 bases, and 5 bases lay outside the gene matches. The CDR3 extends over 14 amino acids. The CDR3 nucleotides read TGTGCCACCAGTCAAGCGGGAGGAGGCAATGAGCAGTTCTTC. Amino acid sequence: CATSQAGGGNEQFF.

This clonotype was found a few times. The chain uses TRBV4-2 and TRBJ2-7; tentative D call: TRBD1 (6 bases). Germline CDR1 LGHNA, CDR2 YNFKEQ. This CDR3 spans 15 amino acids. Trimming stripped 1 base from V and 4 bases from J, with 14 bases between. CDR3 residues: CASSQGNRDDYEQYF. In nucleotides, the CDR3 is TGTGCCAGCAGCCAAGGGAACAGGGACGATTACGAGCAGTACTTC.

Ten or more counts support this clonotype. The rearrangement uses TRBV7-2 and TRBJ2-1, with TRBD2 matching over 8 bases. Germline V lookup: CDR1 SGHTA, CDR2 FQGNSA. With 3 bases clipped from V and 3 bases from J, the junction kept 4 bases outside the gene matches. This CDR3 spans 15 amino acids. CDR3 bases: TGTGCCAGCAGCTTCCGGGGGGGCAACTACAATGAGCAGTTCTTC. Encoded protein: CASSFRGGNYNEQFF.

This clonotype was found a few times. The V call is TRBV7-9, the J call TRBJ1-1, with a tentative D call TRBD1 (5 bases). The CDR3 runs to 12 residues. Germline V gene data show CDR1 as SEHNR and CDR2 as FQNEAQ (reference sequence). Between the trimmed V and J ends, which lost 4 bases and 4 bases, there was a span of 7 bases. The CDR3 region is CASSWGVTEAFF. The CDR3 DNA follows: TGTGCCAGCAGCTGGGGGGTCACTGAAGCTTTCTTT.

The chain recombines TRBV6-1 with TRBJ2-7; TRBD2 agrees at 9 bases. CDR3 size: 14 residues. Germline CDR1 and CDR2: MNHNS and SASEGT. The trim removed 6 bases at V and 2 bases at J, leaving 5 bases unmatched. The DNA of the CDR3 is TGTGCCAGCAGACGGACTAGCGATCCCTACGAGCAGTACTTC. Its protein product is CASRRTSDPYEQYF.

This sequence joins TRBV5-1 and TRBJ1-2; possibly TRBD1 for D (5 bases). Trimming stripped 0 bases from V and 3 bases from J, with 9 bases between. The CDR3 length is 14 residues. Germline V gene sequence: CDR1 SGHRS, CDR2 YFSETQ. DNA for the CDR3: TGCGCCAGCAGCTTGGAAGGGGCAGACTATGGCTACACCTTC. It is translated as CASSLEGADYGYTF. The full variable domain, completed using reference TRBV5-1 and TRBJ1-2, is KAGVTQTPRYLIKTRGQQVTLSCSPISGHRSVSWYQQTPGQGLQFLFEYFSETQRNKGNFPGRFSGRQFSNSRSEMNVSTLELGDSALYLCASSLEGADYGYTFGSGTRLTVV.

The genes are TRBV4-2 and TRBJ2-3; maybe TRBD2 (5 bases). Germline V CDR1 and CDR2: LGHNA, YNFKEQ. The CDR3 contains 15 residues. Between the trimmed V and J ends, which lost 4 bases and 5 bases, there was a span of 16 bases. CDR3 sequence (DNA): TGTGCCAGCAGCCCGCCTCCGGGCCGGGGAGATACGCAGTATTTT. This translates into CASSPPPGRGDTQYF.

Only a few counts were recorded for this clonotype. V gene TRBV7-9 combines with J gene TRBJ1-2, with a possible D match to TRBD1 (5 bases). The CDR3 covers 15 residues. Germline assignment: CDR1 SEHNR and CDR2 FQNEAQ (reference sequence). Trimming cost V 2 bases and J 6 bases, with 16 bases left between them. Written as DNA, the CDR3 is TGTGCCAGCAGCTTAATCATAGGGACTAGTGATGGCTACACCTTC. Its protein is CASSLIIGTSDGYTF.

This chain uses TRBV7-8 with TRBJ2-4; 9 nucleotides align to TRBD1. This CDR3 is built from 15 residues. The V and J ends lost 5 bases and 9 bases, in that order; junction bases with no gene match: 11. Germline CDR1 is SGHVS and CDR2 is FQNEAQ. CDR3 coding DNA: TGTGCCAGCAGCCTAGGGGGGACAGGGCAAGGCATTCAGTACTTC. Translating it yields CASSLGGTGQGIQYF.

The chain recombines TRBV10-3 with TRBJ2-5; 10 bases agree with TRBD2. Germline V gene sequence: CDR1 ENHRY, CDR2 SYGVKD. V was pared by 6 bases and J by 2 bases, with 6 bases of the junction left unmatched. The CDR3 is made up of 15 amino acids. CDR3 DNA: TGTGCCATCAGAGGATCAGCGGGAGGGCAAGAGACCCAGTACTTC. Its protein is CAIRGSAGGQETQYF.

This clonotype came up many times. The CDR3 nucleotides are TGTGCCAGCAGCCCCCAGGATACGCAGTATTTT. As protein: CASSPQDTQYF. V is TRBV7-2 and J is TRBJ2-3; D is unresolved. CDR3 length equals 11 residues. Trimming pared 5 bases from V and 6 bases from J, leaving 6 bases between. Germline V gene data show CDR1 as SGHTA and CDR2 as FQGNSA.

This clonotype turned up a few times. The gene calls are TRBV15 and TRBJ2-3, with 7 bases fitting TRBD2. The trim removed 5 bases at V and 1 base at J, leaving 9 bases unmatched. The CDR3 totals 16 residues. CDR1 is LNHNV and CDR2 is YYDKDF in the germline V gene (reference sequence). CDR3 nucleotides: TGTGCCACCAGCCCCTCACCTGGGGGGGGCACAGATACGCAGTATTTT. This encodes CATSPSPGGGTDTQYF.

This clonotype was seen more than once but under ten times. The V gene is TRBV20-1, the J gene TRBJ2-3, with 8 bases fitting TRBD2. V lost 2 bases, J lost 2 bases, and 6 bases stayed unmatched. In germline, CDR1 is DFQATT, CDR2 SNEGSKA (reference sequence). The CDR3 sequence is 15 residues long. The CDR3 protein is CSARPRGGVTDTQYF. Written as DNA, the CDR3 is TGCAGTGCTAGACCCCGGGGGGGCGTCACAGATACGCAGTATTTT.

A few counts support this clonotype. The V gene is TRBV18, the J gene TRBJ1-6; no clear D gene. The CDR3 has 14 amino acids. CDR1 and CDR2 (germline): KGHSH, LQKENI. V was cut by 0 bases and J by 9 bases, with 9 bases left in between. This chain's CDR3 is CASSPPSIASPLHF. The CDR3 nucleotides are TGTGCCAGCTCACCACCGAGCATAGCTTCACCCCTCCACTTT.

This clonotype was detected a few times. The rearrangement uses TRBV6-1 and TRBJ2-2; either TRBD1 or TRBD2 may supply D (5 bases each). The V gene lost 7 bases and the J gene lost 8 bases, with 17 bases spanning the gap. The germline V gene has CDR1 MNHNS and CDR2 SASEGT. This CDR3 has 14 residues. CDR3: CASMRGTARGELFF. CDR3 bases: TGTGCCAGCATGAGAGGGACCGCGCGGGGGGAGCTGTTTTTT.